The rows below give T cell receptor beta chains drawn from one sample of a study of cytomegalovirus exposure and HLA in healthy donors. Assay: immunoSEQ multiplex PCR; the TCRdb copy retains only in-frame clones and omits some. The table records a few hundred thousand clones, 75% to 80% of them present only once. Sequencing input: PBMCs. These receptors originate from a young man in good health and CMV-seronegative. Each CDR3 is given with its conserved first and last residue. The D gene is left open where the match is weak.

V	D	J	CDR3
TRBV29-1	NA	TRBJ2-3	CSVHYTSGTDTQYF
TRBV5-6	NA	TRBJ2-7	CASSLVSAYEQYF
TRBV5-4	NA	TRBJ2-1	CASSLVADEQFF
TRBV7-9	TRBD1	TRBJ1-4	CASSPDTGTGDEKLFF
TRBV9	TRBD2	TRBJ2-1	CASSVGGAWDEQFF
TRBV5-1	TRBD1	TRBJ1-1	CASHQQGTNTEAFF
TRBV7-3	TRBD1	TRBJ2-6	CASSLYQPGTAIHSGANVLTF
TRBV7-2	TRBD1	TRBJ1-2	CASSLDQRDRGPSNYGYTF
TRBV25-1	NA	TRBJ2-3	CASSELMTDNTDTQYF
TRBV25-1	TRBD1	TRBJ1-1	CASSERQGEPNPEAFF
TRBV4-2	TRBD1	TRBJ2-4	CASSRQGVERLPKNIQYF
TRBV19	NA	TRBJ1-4	CASSMRENEKLFF
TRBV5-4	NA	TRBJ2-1	CASSPQGSPYNEQFF
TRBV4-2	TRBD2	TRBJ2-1	CASSQDTSGGLNEQFF
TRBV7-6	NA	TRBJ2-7	CASSGGVTYEQYF
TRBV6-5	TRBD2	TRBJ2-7	CASSYSSGESSYEQYF
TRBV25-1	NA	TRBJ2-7	CASSELFYEQYF